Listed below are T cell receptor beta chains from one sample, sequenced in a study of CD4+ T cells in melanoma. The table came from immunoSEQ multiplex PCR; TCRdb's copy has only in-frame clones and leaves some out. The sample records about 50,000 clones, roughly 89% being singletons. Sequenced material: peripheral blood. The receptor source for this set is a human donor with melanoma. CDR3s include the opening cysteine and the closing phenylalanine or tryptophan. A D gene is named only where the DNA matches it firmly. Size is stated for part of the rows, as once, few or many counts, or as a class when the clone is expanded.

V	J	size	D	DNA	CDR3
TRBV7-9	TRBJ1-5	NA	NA	TGTGCCAGCAGCCCAGTGGGGGGTTCTCAGCCCCAGCATTTT	CASSPVGGSQPQHF
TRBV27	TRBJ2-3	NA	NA	TGTGCCAGGGAACCGCCGGGCCTCAAGGGGGATACGCAGTATTTT	CAREPPGLKGDTQYF
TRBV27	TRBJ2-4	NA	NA	TGTGCCAGCAGTTTAGGGGGACGGGACATTCAGTACTTC	CASSLGGRDIQYF
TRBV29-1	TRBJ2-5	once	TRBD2	TGCAGCGTTGAAGACTACGGGGGGGCTGTGGAGACCCAGTACTTC	CSVEDYGGAVETQYF
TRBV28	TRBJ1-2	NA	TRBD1	TGTGCCAGCAGCCAATCCCCCGACAGGGTGAATGGCTACACCTTC	CASSQSPDRVNGYTF
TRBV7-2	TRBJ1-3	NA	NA	TGTGCCAGCAGCATAAGCCAGGGAAACACCATATATTTT	CASSISQGNTIYF
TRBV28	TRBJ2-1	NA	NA	TGTGCCAGCAGTTTCCCCGCTTACGGGTCGGGGCCCCACAATGAGCAGTTCTTC	CASSFPAYGSGPHNEQFF
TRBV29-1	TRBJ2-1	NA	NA	TGCAGCGTCGCAAGGGTACCGAGCTCCTACAATGAGCAGTTCTTC	CSVARVPSSYNEQFF
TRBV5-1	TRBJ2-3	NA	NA	TGCGCCAGCAGCTGGGAGGGACAGACCACAGATACGCAGTATTTT	CASSWEGQTTDTQYF
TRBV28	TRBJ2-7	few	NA	TGTGCCAGCAGTCTCCGAGAGGGCATCTACGAGCAGTACTTC	CASSLREGIYEQYF
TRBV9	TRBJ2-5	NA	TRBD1	TGTGCCAGCAGCGTAGGAGGGACAGGGAGGGAGACCCAGTACTTC	CASSVGGTGRETQYF
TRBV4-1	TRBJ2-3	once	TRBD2	TGCGCCAGCAGCCAAGACGCTAGCGGGGGGGATGATACGCAGTATTTT	CASSQDASGGDDTQYF
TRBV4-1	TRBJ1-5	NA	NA	TGCGCCAGCAGCCCGGGGACACTTAGATACAATCAGCCCCAGCATTTT	CASSPGTLRYNQPQHF
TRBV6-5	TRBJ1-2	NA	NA	TGTGCCAGCAGTTACGCCAGCGACAGCTATGGCTACACCTTC	CASSYASDSYGYTF
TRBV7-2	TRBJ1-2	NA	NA	TGTGCCAGCAGCTTAAGCCCGGCAGGGGCCCAAAACTATGGCTACACCTTC	CASSLSPAGAQNYGYTF
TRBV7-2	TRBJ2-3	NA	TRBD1	TGTGCCAGCAGCGCCGGGACAGCGAGCACAGATACGCAGTATTTT	CASSAGTASTDTQYF
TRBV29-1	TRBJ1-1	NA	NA	TGCAGCGTTGAAGATGGTGGAACTGAAGCTTTCTTT	CSVEDGGTEAFF
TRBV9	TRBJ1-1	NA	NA	TGTGCCAGCAGCTACGGTCGGAACACTGAAGCTTTCTTT	CASSYGRNTEAFF